This T cell receptor (beta chain) emerged from a study of T cell repertoires in cytomegalovirus infection. Looking at the study overall: From public TCR beta signatures came an indication of both CMV infection and matching HLA type.

The study's findings and limits: It was HLA-C-restricted CMV-specific TCR beta clonotypes that dominated the response ex vivo.

TCRdb passed the reads through MiXCR, listing each CDR3 protein once. Altogether about 240,000 distinct CDR3 sequences are present, about 12% being singletons, with the ten largest covering around 1.6%. With respect to this clonotype: Its antigen is not identified.

Sequenced input: PBMCs. The sequence was obtained from a human donor in good health (CMV status not recorded). Some clones in this sample may be carry-over from other donors' samples.

The CDR3 sequence is CSAPGQGVYGYTF. The CDR3 bases are TGCAGTGCTCCGGGACAGGGCGTCTATGGCTACACCTTC. The chain is built from TRBV20-1 and TRBJ1-2, with 9 positions matching TRBD1. The junction had 5 bases not matched to a gene; V was cut back by 5 bases and J by 4 bases. CDR1 and CDR2 from the germline V gene are DFQATT and SNEGSKA (reference sequence). This CDR3 is 13 amino acids long.